This TCR beta chain was recorded in a study of T cell responses to AZD1222 COVID-19 vaccine. Using immunoSEQ multiplex PCR, the repertoire was profiled, and TCRdb retains in-frame clones only, with some absent. The sample has more than 90,000 clones, 88% seen once. Concerning this clone itself: Its antigen is unknown.

Findings and caveats of the study: Sampling captured repertoires only after the peak T cell response.

Looked up from germline, CDR1 is KGHSH and CDR2 is LQKENI. Trimming removed 2 bases at V and 0 bases at J, with 2 bases between. The length of the CDR3 is 12 residues. Here the sequenced sample was peripheral blood, taken 28 days after the second AZD1222 dose. The receptor's source is an adult who received the AZD1222 COVID-19 vaccine. The rearrangement joins TRBV18 to TRBJ2-7, with D unclear. The CDR3 coding sequence is TGTGCCAGCTCACCAGACTCCTACGAGCAGTACTTC. Encoded protein: CASSPDSYEQYF.